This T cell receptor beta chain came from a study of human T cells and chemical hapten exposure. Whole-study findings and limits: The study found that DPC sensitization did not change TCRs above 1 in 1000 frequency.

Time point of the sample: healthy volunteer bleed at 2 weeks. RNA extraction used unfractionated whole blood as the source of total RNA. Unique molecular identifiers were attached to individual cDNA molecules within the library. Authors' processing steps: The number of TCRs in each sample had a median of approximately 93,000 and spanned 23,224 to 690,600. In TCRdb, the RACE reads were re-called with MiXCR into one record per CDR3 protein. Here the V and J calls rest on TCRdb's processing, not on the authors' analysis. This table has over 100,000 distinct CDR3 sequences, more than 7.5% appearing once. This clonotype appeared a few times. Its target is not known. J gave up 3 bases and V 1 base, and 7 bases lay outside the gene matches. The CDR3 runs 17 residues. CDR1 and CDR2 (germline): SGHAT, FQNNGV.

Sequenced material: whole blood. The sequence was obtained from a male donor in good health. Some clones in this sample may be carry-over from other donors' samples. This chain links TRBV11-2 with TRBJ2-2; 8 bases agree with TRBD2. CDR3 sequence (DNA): TGTGCCAGCAGCTTAGTAAGAGCGGGAGACGACACCGGGGAGCTGTTTTTT. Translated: CASSLVRAGDDTGELFF.